The 18 T cell receptor beta chains below all came from one sample that was sequenced in a study of shared clonotypes between healthy human individuals. Using immunoSEQ multiplex PCR, the repertoire was profiled, and TCRdb retains in-frame clones only, with some absent. Seen here are around 690,000 clones, less than 95% observed once, and the top ten hold 34%. Sequencing was done on a sample of memory CD8+ T cells from PBMCs. As to subset: CD45RO+ cells pooled with CCR7-negative TemRA cells. The receptors originated from a man younger than 35 in good health. Some clones in this sample may be carry-over from other donors' samples.

This rearrangement joins TRBV6-5 to TRBJ2-1; perhaps TRBD2 as D (6 bases). The CDR3 consists of 15 residues. The germline CDR1 and CDR2 sequences are MNHEY and SVGAGI. Deletions cut 0 bases from V and 3 bases from J, with 9 bases between. The CDR3 DNA follows: TGTGCCAGCAGTTACTCACGGGGGAACTACAATGAGCAGTTCTTC. It yields the protein CASSYSRGNYNEQFF.

The V call is TRBV6-6, the J call TRBJ1-5; no clear D gene. Looked up from germline, CDR1 is MNHNY and CDR2 is SVGAGI (reference sequence). V was clipped by 7 bases and J by 0 bases, with 16 bases between them. The CDR3 consists of 16 residues. In DNA form, the CDR3 reads TGTGCCAGCATCGACCATACACAGAATAGCAATCAGCCCCAGCATTTT. It is translated as CASIDHTQNSNQPQHF.

This clone occurred a few times. V usage is TRBV30 and J usage is TRBJ2-7, with 8 bases matching TRBD1. Germline V gene lookup returns CDR1 GTSNPN and CDR2 SVGIG (reference sequence). The CDR3 totals 15 residues. V trimming: 3 bases; J trimming: 4 bases; junction bases outside the gene matches: 11. CDR3 in amino acids: CAWRGQVGERYEQYF. The CDR3 coding sequence is TGTGCCTGGAGGGGACAGGTAGGGGAGAGGTACGAGCAGTACTTC.

In its sample, this clone was seen a few times. This chain uses TRBV29-1 with TRBJ1-1; no clear D. V lost 3 bases and J lost 0, with 5 bases in between. CDR1 SQVTM and CDR2 ANQGSEA come from the germline V gene. The CDR3 extends over 12 amino acids. The CDR3: CSVDGLNTEAFF. CDR3 nucleotide sequence: TGCAGCGTTGACGGTTTGAACACTGAAGCTTTCTTT.

V usage is TRBV27 and J usage is TRBJ2-1; TRBD2 matches at 7 bases. The CDR3 is made up of 13 amino acids. V shed 1 base, J shed 8 bases, and the junction held 2 bases outside the gene matches. Germline CDR1 MNHEY, CDR2 SMNVEV (reference sequence). In DNA form, the CDR3 reads TGTGCCAGCAGTTTATTGGGGGGGGATGAGCAGTTCTTC. Amino acid sequence: CASSLLGGDEQFF.

V is TRBV27 and J is TRBJ2-6, with D hard to call. V was shortened by 8 bases and J by 0 bases, with 8 bases between the two germline ends. The CDR3 totals 14 residues. Germline V gives CDR1 MNHEY, CDR2 SMNVEV (reference sequence). For the CDR3, the DNA is TGTGCCAGCGGTGTTTCCTCTGGGGCCAACGTCCTGACTTTC. Translated, it gives CASGVSSGANVLTF. The full variable domain, its missing parts supplied by reference TRBV27 and TRBJ2-6, is EAQVTQNPRYLITVTGKKLTVTCSQNMNHEYMSWYRQDPGLGLRQIYYSMNVEVTDKGDVPEGYKVSRKEKRNFPLILESPSPNQTSLYFCASGVSSGANVLTFGAGSRLTVL.

The chain joins TRBV27 to TRBJ2-3, with 7 bases matching TRBD2. In germline, CDR1 is MNHEY, CDR2 SMNVEV (reference sequence). The CDR3 spans 16 residues. Trimming cost V 6 bases and J 10 bases; bases outside gene matches: 19. Here the CDR3 reads CASSPLPRENPQAQYF. CDR3 DNA sequence: TGTGCCAGCAGCCCCCTCCCGCGGGAGAATCCCCAGGCGCAGTATTTT.

The J gene is TRBJ1-1, the V gene TRBV18; D perhaps matches TRBD1 (6 bases). The CDR3 length is 16 residues. Germline loops: CDR1 KGHSH, CDR2 LQKENI. With 6 bases removed from V and 4 bases from J, the gap between germline ends came to 21 bases. This CDR3 reads CASSAPRGGLPTEAFF. The CDR3 DNA is TGTGCCAGCTCCGCCCCCCGGGGGGGCCTCCCCACTGAAGCTTTCTTT.

V gene TRBV7-9 combines with J gene TRBJ2-5, with a possible D match to TRBD2 (6 bases). V lost 6 bases and J lost 2, with 22 bases in between. The CDR3 is 17 residues long. Germline V gene sequence: CDR1 SEHNR, CDR2 FQNEAQ (reference sequence). The CDR3 region is CASSDPAERRGQETQYF. The CDR3 nucleotides are TGTGCCAGCAGTGACCCCGCGGAGCGGAGGGGACAAGAGACCCAGTACTTC.

V is TRBV2 and J is TRBJ2-3; TRBD2 aligns across 7 bases. The CDR3 contains 15 residues. Germline V lookup: CDR1 SNHLY, CDR2 FYNNEI. The junction had 6 bases not matched to a gene; V was cut back by 6 bases and J by 0 bases. CDR3 nucleotide sequence: TGTGCCAGCAGCTCCAAGACTAGCAGCACAGATACGCAGTATTTT. It specifies CASSSKTSSTDTQYF.

This chain uses TRBV9 with TRBJ2-5; 9 bases match TRBD2. The CDR3 has 15 amino acids. The V gene's germline CDR1 is SGDLS and CDR2 YYNGEE. Unmatched junction bases numbered 9, after V lost 4 bases and J lost 5 bases. The CDR3 DNA sequence: TGTGCCAGCAGCCCCAATGGGGCGGGAGGGGAGACCCAGTACTTC. Translation gives CASSPNGAGGETQYF. The full variable domain, its missing parts supplied by reference TRBV9 and TRBJ2-5, is DSGVTQTPKHLITATGQRVTLRCSPRSGDLSVYWYQQSLDQGLQFLIQYYNGEERAKGNILERFSAQQFPDLHSELNLSSLELGDSALYFCASSPNGAGGETQYFGPGTRLLVL.

The chain recombines TRBV27 with TRBJ2-3; 7 bases agree with TRBD2. V lost 6 bases and J lost 6; bases outside the gene matches: 12. The germline V gene encodes CDR1 MNHEY and CDR2 SMNVEV (reference sequence). The CDR3 totals 15 residues. CDR3 residues: CASRSSGILRDTQYF. CDR3 sequence (DNA): TGTGCCAGCAGATCCAGCGGGATTCTTAGGGATACGCAGTATTTT.

This chain joins TRBV27 and TRBJ1-1; D gene uncertain. V lost 5 bases and J 5 bases, leaving 18 bases between the germline ends. This CDR3 has 15 residues. Germline loops: CDR1 MNHEY, CDR2 SMNVEV (reference sequence). The CDR3 DNA is TGTGCCAGCAGTCGAACAACTCCGGGAGGGACTGAAGCTTTCTTT. It specifies CASSRTTPGGTEAFF.

This sequence joins TRBV7-2 and TRBJ2-3; TRBD1 agrees at 7 bases. Germline V gene lookup returns CDR1 SGHTA and CDR2 FQGNSA. The J segment lost 2 bases and the V segment lost 8 bases, leaving 10 bases of the junction unmatched. The CDR3 consists of 15 residues. The CDR3 is CASRGQDSFTDTQYF. CDR3 in DNA: TGTGCCAGCCGAGGACAGGACAGCTTCACAGATACGCAGTATTTT.

V and J are TRBV6-4 and TRBJ2-1; a weak D match, TRBD1 (6 bases). V was pared by 2 bases and J by 10 bases, with 18 bases between. Germline V gene data show CDR1 as MRHNA and CDR2 as SNTAGT. CDR3 length: 15 residues. CDR3 protein: CASSDGGGPPVEQFF. The CDR3 region has the DNA TGTGCCAGCAGTGACGGTGGGGGCCCTCCGGTGGAGCAGTTCTTC.

This clone was seen just once. V usage is TRBV7-9 and J usage is TRBJ2-1, with 9 bases identical to TRBD2. Per the germline V gene, CDR1 is SEHNR and CDR2 is FQNEAQ (reference sequence). CDR3 length equals 14 residues. V lost 7 bases and J lost 3; bases outside the gene matches: 4. For the CDR3, the DNA is TGTGCCAGCAAACTAGCGGGTAACTACAATGAGCAGTTCTTC. This gives the protein CASKLAGNYNEQFF. The whole variable domain, remainder taken from reference TRBV7-9 and TRBJ2-1, is DTGVSQNPRHKITKRGQNVTFRCDPISEHNRLYWYRQTLGQGPEFLTYFQNEAQLEKSRLLSDRFSAERPKGSFSTLEIQRTEQGDSAMYLCASKLAGNYNEQFFGPGTRLTVL.

The chain uses TRBV4-3 and TRBJ2-7, with 11 bases identical to TRBD2. Germline lookup yields CDR1 LGHNA and CDR2 YSLEER. V dropped 2 bases and J dropped 9; count of bases not matched to a gene: 9. This CDR3 region has 15 residues. The CDR3 is CASSQQTSGVARQYF. The CDR3 DNA reads as TGCGCCAGCAGCCAACAGACTAGCGGGGTGGCGCGGCAGTACTTC.

This sequence joins TRBV15 and TRBJ1-5; the D is unclear. CDR1 is LNHNV and CDR2 is YYDKDF in the germline V gene (reference sequence). The V end lost 6 bases, the J end lost 3 bases, and 9 bases lay between the germline ends. This CDR3 is built from 13 residues. As DNA, the CDR3 is TGTGCCACCAGGTCCCCCCCCAATCAGCCCCAGCATTTT. It encodes CATRSPPNQPQHF.